Each of the 10 T cell receptor beta chains below was sequenced from the same sample in a study of OX40 agonist ivuxolimab in advanced cancers. Library method: the immunoSEQ multiplex PCR assay. TCRdb mirrors the immuneACCESS table, restricted to in-frame sequences. Some clones are absent from its copies; in checked studies, under half trace to an unresolved V gene, and the reason for the others is unknown. The sample data list about 71,000 clones, and 85% to 95% of these were observed just once. The ten top clones hold approximately 14% of the sample. Sequencing used CD4+ or CD8+ T cells sorted from blood, obtained in a trial of the OX40 agonist ivuxolimab. Source of these receptors: an adult with an advanced solid tumor such as melanoma, head and neck, liver or kidney cancer.

V usage is TRBV27 and J usage is TRBJ2-3; weak D call: TRBD2 (7 bases). This CDR3 has 15 amino acids. In germline, CDR1 is MNHEY, CDR2 SMNVEV (reference sequence). Trimming took 3 bases from V and 6 from J, leaving 16 bases between them. The CDR3 DNA reads TGTGCCAGCAGTTTCTGGGGGGGGGCGCCCGATACGCAGTATTTT. It translates to CASSFWGGAPDTQYF.

The J gene is TRBJ2-5, the V gene TRBV7-9; 7 nucleotides match TRBD2. The CDR3 sequence is 17 residues long. Trimming removed 4 bases from V and 4 bases from J; junction bases left unmatched: 15. CDR1 SEHNR and CDR2 FQNEAQ come from the germline V gene (reference sequence). The CDR3 coding sequence is TGTGCCAGCAGCTCCCCAGCGGGACGGGGTGAAGGAGAGACCCAGTACTTC. Translated: CASSSPAGRGEGETQYF.

With respect to this clone: The germline gene is not matched at one end of the junction; a read error may be the cause. The chain is built from TRBV7-7 and TRBJ1-4; D unresolved. Germline CDR1 reads SSHAT; CDR2 reads FNYEAQ (reference sequence). The CDR3 extends over 14 amino acids. CDR3 in DNA: TGTGCTAGCAGCTTAGATATATCTAATGAAAAACTGTTTTTT. It is translated as CASSLDISNEKLFF.

The chain is built from TRBV7-9 and TRBJ1-1; D gene unclear. Between the trimmed V and J ends, which lost 5 bases and 4 bases, there was a span of 11 bases. The CDR3 extends over 13 amino acids. Germline-derived CDR1 and CDR2 are SEHNR and FQNEAQ (reference sequence). CDR3 region: CASSPGGSTEAFF. The CDR3 DNA reads as TGTGCCAGCAGCCCCGGTGGCAGCACTGAAGCTTTCTTT.

A single count supports this clone. At one boundary the junction diverges from the germline segment, which might be a read error. The gene calls are TRBV10-3 and TRBJ2-7; the D gene is possibly TRBD1 (6 bases). Looked up from germline, CDR1 is ENHRY and CDR2 is SYGVKD. The CDR3 is made up of 12 amino acids. CDR3 nucleotides: TGTGCTATCAGTGTGGGGGCGAACGAGCAGTACTTC. Protein sequence: CAISVGANEQYF.

The genes are TRBV5-3 and TRBJ1-1; 7 positions match TRBD1. TRBV5-3 counts as an open reading frame of uncertain function. The trim removed 3 bases at V and 7 bases at J, leaving 6 bases unmatched. This CDR3 is 13 amino acids long. The CDR3 sequence: CARSSDRLIEAFF. The CDR3 DNA reads as TGTGCCAGAAGCTCGGACAGGCTAATTGAAGCTTTCTTT.

The V call is TRBV4-1, the J call TRBJ1-1, with 7 bases that match TRBD1. With 6 bases clipped from V and 3 bases from J, the junction kept 10 bases outside the gene matches. CDR1 MGHRA and CDR2 YSYEKL come from the germline V gene. This CDR3 is built from 15 residues. The CDR3 DNA is TGCGCCAGCAGTACAGGGGCGCCGGAGGACACTGAAGCTTTCTTT. Residues: CASSTGAPEDTEAFF.

The table lists this clone with a count of one. V gene TRBV4-3 combines with J gene TRBJ2-3, with D perhaps matching TRBD2 (6 bases). Germline V gene sequence: CDR1 LGHNA, CDR2 YSLEER. This CDR3 contains 14 residues. V dropped 2 bases and J dropped 2 bases, with 8 bases sitting between them. The CDR3 loop reads CASSQSSATDTQYF. CDR3 bases: TGCGCCAGCAGCCAATCTAGCGCCACAGATACGCAGTATTTT.

The chain combines TRBV19 with TRBJ1-3; D might be TRBD1 (6 bases). Germline CDR1 is LNHDA and CDR2 is SQIVND (reference sequence). V lost 5 bases and J lost 0, with 14 bases in between. The length of the CDR3 is 16 residues. CDR3: CASSPWGDTSGNTIYF. The CDR3 region has the DNA TGTGCCAGTAGTCCCTGGGGGGACACCTCTGGAAACACCATATATTTT.

The chain joins TRBV7-6 to TRBJ1-2, with 7 bases lining up with TRBD1. V trimming: 0 bases; J trimming: 7 bases; junction bases outside the gene matches: 8. In germline, CDR1 is SGHVS, CDR2 FNYEAQ. This CDR3 has 15 amino acids. CDR3 sequence reads: CASSLAAGGEGGYTF. The CDR3 nucleotides are TGTGCCAGCAGCTTAGCGGCAGGGGGAGAAGGTGGCTACACCTTC.